This T cell receptor beta chain was sequenced in a study of human T cells and chemical hapten exposure. Overall study: Chiefly female patients presented with alopecia areata, totalis or universalis.

TCRdb reanalysed the RACE reads using MiXCR and keeps one entry per CDR3 protein. This table holds about 400,000 distinct CDR3 sequences, about 6% found once. General observations from the study: Relative to controls, expanded TCRs formed significantly more large CDR3 similarity clusters.

This clonotype was seen more than once but under ten times. Its antigen remains unidentified. After removal of 1 base from V and 13 bases from J, the junction contained 8 bases not matched to a gene. This CDR3 spans 15 amino acids. Noted time point: patch test 2, 6 weeks after DPC sensitization. Documented treatment: therapeutic diphenylcyclopropenone sensitization with weekly scalp DPC. This specimen consisted of whole blood, obtained in connection with sensitization to the hapten diphenylcyclopropenone (DPC). The origin of this receptor is a woman aged 18-30 years with alopecia areata. Some clones in this sample may be carry-over from other donors' samples. This chain uses TRBV12-3 or TRBV12-4 with TRBJ2-1; 12 bases map to TRBD2. CDR3 nucleotides: TGTGCCAGCAGTTTAGGAGCTAGCGGGGGGGCCTTTCAGTTCTTC. Its protein product is CASSLGASGGAFQFF.